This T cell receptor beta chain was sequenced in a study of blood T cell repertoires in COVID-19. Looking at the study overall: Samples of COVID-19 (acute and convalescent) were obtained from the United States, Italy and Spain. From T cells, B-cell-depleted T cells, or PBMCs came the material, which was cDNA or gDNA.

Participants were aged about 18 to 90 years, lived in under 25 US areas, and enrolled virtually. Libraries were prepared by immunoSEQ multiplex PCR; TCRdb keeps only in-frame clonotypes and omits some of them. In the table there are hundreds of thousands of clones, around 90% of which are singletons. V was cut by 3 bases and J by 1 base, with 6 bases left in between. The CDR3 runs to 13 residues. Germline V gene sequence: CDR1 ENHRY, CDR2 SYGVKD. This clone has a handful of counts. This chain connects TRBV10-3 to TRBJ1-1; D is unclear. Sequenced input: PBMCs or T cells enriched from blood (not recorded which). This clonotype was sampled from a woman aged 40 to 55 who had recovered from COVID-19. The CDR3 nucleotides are TGTGCCATCAGTGATGTATGGAACACTGAAGCTTTCTTT. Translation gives CAISDVWNTEAFF.